The rows below give T cell receptor beta chains drawn from one sample of a study of OX40 agonist ivuxolimab in advanced cancers. Sequencing used immunoSEQ multiplex PCR; TCRdb keeps in-frame clones, though not all of them. This sample carries about 62,000 clones, about four fifths of them seen once, and the ten largest clones take under 13%. The input for sequencing was CD4+ or CD8+ T cells sorted from blood, taken in a trial of the OX40 agonist ivuxolimab. These receptors all come from an adult with an advanced solid tumor such as melanoma, head and neck, liver or kidney cancer. CDR3s leave out the opening cysteine and the closing phenylalanine or tryptophan.

v_gene,j_gene,CDR3aa
TRBV6-5,TRBJ1-2,ASSYFDTSGYT
TRBV4-1,TRBJ2-1,ASSQVGKYNEQF
TRBV5-4,TRBJ1-1,ASSPQGDTEAF
TRBV12-2,TRBJ1-5,ASRSPGDNGGRAVWGNQPQH
TRBV5-4,TRBJ2-5,ASSLGLQETQY
TRBV4-2,TRBJ2-3,ASSQGTSGGFIGTQY
TRBV27,TRBJ2-1,ASTPLAGSYNEQF
TRBV6-1,TRBJ1-5,ASSEPGGGQWSQH
TRBV6-5,TRBJ2-2,AIKTGTDPTGELF
TRBV19,TRBJ2-1,ASAPGVASRNEQF
TRBV7-2,TRBJ2-7,ASSATSGAYEQY
TRBV5-1,TRBJ1-2,ASSKTGDDYGYT
TRBV11-2,TRBJ1-1,ASRLRDTEAF
TRBV9,TRBJ2-3,ASSVAAGQGTDTQY
TRBV6-5,TRBJ2-7,ASSYVAGLSYEQY
TRBV6-5,TRBJ2-7,ASSYPPGLLYEQY
TRBV11-1,TRBJ2-1,ASSSRPGGGNEQF
TRBV6-4,TRBJ2-3,ASSADESAGGTDTQY
TRBV6-5,TRBJ2-2,ASSYSIGLATGELF
TRBV6-6,TRBJ2-7,ASTPGVGEQY
TRBV7-9,TRBJ2-1,ASSPLTSYNEQF